These 21 T cell receptor beta chains originate from one sample sequenced in a study of spatial heterogeneity in lung cancer (dated by TCRdb to between 2017 and 2020). Receptors were amplified or captured by 5' RACE. The sequencing machine was a NextSeq 500. TCRdb took the public reads, trimmed them with fastp at Q25, ran MiXCR for clone calling and kept in-frame beta chains. Rows are combined by CDR3 protein, so each entry shows the most common genes and DNA. The sample contains 40,000 to 45,000 distinct CDR3 sequences, approximately 22% of them found a single time. Roughly 6.5% of the sample comes from the top ten. What this sample's time point label stands for: blood at routine non-recurrence follow-up after resection. The sample consisted of PBMCs, taken at follow-up. Every receptor here comes from a female donor with early-stage non-small cell lung cancer.

The chain recombines TRBV5-1 with TRBJ2-7; possible D gene TRBD1, 5 bases. Trimming shortened V by 0 bases and J by 6 bases, and 10 bases separated the two germline ends. Germline CDR1 reads SGHRS; CDR2 reads YFSETQ. The CDR3 length is 13 residues. CDR3 sequence reads: CASSLDRFREQYV. CDR3 DNA sequence: TGCGCCAGCAGCTTGGACAGGTTTCGCGAGCAGTACGTC.

V is TRBV29-1 and J is TRBJ2-5; D gene ambiguous. V lost 3 bases and J 2 bases, leaving 7 bases between the germline ends. Germline V lookup: CDR1 SQVTM, CDR2 ANQGSEA. The CDR3 runs to 12 residues. CDR3 in amino acids: CSVDPGQETQYF. For the CDR3, the DNA is TGCAGCGTTGACCCCGGACAAGAGACCCAGTACTTC.

The chain recombines TRBV5-4 with TRBJ2-1, with D tentatively TRBD2 (6 bases). The germline V gene encodes CDR1 SGHNT and CDR2 YYREEE (reference sequence). CDR3 length: 15 residues. The V end was cut by 0 bases, the J end by 4 bases, with 11 bases between. The CDR3 loop is CASSLAPGEYNEQFF. CDR3 nucleotide sequence: TGTGCCAGCAGCTTGGCCCCGGGAGAATACAATGAGCAGTTCTTC.

This clonotype was detected many times. The chain recombines TRBV5-1 with TRBJ2-7, with unresolved D. Trimming pared 1 base from V and 2 bases from J, leaving 10 bases between. The length of the CDR3 is 14 residues. Germline CDR1 and CDR2: SGHRS and YFSETQ. As DNA, the CDR3 is TGCGCCAGCAGCTTGTTTCCCTGGACCTACGAGCAGTACGTC. This gives the protein CASSLFPWTYEQYV.

This clonotype was counted many times. The chain recombines TRBV7-2 with TRBJ2-7; TRBD2 matches 14 bases. Per the germline V gene, CDR1 is SGHTA and CDR2 is FQGNSA. J lost 3 bases, V lost 5 bases, and 3 bases had no gene match. The CDR3 extends over 15 amino acids. The DNA of the CDR3 is TGTGCCAGCAGCGAAGGACTAGCGGGGGGCTACGAGCAGTACTTC. This sequence encodes CASSEGLAGGYEQYF.

The chain employs TRBV5-1 and TRBJ2-7; no clear D. Germline CDR1 reads SGHRS; CDR2 reads YFSETQ. The CDR3 consists of 16 residues. V was clipped by 1 base and J by 3 bases, with 17 bases between them. The CDR3: CASSLSLVQSYYEQYF. The CDR3 region has the DNA TGCGCCAGCAGCTTGAGCTTGGTCCAGAGCTACTACGAGCAGTACTTC.

The table lists this clonotype with many counts. V usage is TRBV20-1 and J usage is TRBJ2-3; 10 nucleotides line up with TRBD2. The CDR3 has 13 residues. Germline CDR1 reads DFQATT; CDR2 reads SNEGSKA (reference sequence). The trim removed 6 bases at V and 2 bases at J, leaving 2 bases unmatched. CDR3 nucleotide sequence: TGCAGTGCCGGACTAGCGGACACAGATACGCAGTATTTT. It specifies CSAGLADTDTQYF.

On this clonotype itself: At one boundary the junction diverges from the germline segment, which might be a read error. The rearrangement joins TRBV7-7 to TRBJ2-1; TRBD2 matches 13 bases. The CDR3 runs 15 residues. Germline-derived CDR1 and CDR2 are SSHAT and FNYEAQ (reference sequence). CDR3 amino acids: CASSPTSGGFGEQFF. The DNA for the CDR3 is TGTGCTAGCAGCCCGACTAGCGGGGGGTTCGGTGAGCAGTTCTTC.

V and J are TRBV10-3 and TRBJ2-5; D may be TRBD1 or TRBD2 (5 bases each). V lost 4 bases and J 7 bases, leaving 19 bases between the germline ends. The CDR3 extends over 15 amino acids. The germline CDR1 and CDR2 sequences are ENHRY and SYGVKD. This CDR3 is CAISGRDGAEGTQYF. In DNA, the CDR3 is TGTGCCATCAGTGGCCGGGACGGCGCCGAGGGGACCCAGTACTTC.

The CDR3 sequence is CASSLEIGDTQYF. The CDR3, as DNA: TGTGCCAGCAGCTTAGAAATTGGAGATACGCAGTATTTT. V gene TRBV11-3 combines with J gene TRBJ2-3; D is ambiguous. Trimming took 0 bases from V and 5 from J, leaving 6 bases between them. From germline, CDR1 is SGHNT and CDR2 YENEEA. The CDR3 is made up of 13 amino acids.

The rearrangement joins TRBV9 to TRBJ2-1; the match to TRBD2 covers 7 bases. Germline CDR1 SGDLS, CDR2 YYNGEE. The V gene end was trimmed by 3 bases and the J gene end by 5 bases; junction bases not matched to a gene: 5. The CDR3 has 14 amino acids. The CDR3 region has the DNA TGTGCCAGCAGCGCGTACCTAGCGGACAATGAGCAGTTCTTC. It yields the protein CASSAYLADNEQFF.

The table lists this clonotype with a few counts. V and J are TRBV19 and TRBJ2-1; 8 nucleotides agree with TRBD1. Per the germline V gene, CDR1 is LNHDA and CDR2 is SQIVND (reference sequence). CDR3 length: 13 residues. Trimming cost V 7 bases and J 6 bases; bases outside gene matches: 5. CDR3 protein: CASMVTGGNEQFF. In DNA, the CDR3 is TGTGCCAGTATGGTCACAGGGGGCAATGAGCAGTTCTTC.

As concerns this clonotype: A junction end diverges from the germline sequence, so it may reflect a read error. The rearrangement uses TRBV6-5 and TRBJ2-2; TRBD1 matches at 7 bases. The CDR3 sequence is 16 residues long. In germline, CDR1 is MNHEY, CDR2 SVGAGI. The CDR3 nucleotides read TGTGCCTGCAGTCGAACCGGGACAGCGAACACCGGGGAGCTGTTTTTT. Its translation is CACSRTGTANTGELFF.

This clonotype occurred many times. This rearrangement joins TRBV5-1 to TRBJ1-1; 8 bases align to TRBD1. J was trimmed by 0 bases and V by 2 bases; bases with no gene match: 3. The germline V gene has CDR1 SGHRS and CDR2 YFSETQ. The CDR3 consists of 15 residues. In nucleotides, the CDR3 is TGCGCCAGCAGCTTAGCAGGGGGCCTGAACACTGAAGCTTTCTTT. Amino acid sequence: CASSLAGGLNTEAFF.

The rearrangement joins TRBV6-1 to TRBJ2-2; 11 bases agree with TRBD2. Losses at the gene ends were 6 bases for V and 7 bases for J; bases not matched to a gene: 7. This CDR3 is built from 15 residues. Germline V CDR1 and CDR2: MNHNS, SASEGT. Here the CDR3 reads CASSPTSGVVGELFF. The CDR3 DNA reads TGTGCCAGCAGCCCGACTAGCGGGGTGGTCGGGGAGCTGTTTTTT.

This clonotype was found a few times. This chain joins TRBV28 and TRBJ2-7; D is perhaps TRBD1 or TRBD2 (5 bases each). CDR3 length: 12 amino acids. CDR1 and CDR2 (germline): MDHEN, SYDVKM. Trimming removed 5 bases from V and 3 bases from J, with 8 bases in between. CDR3 protein: CASSGDLYEQYV. CDR3 DNA sequence: TGTGCCAGCAGTGGGGACCTCTACGAGCAGTACGTC.

This clonotype has a count of ten or more. The CDR3 sequence is CSASPGAGGADTQYF. CDR3 nucleotides: TGCAGTGCTAGCCCAGGAGCGGGGGGAGCAGATACGCAGTATTTT. The chain combines TRBV20-1 with TRBJ2-3; 9 positions match TRBD2. The CDR3 is made up of 15 amino acids. CDR1 and CDR2 (germline): DFQATT, SNEGSKA (reference sequence). The V gene end was trimmed by 3 bases and the J gene end by 4 bases; junction bases not matched to a gene: 8.

This chain uses TRBV19 with TRBJ1-1, with 9 bases identical to TRBD1. The CDR3 runs 14 residues. Trimming at V came to 3 bases and at J to 5 bases, leaving 4 bases not matched to a gene. Germline assignment: CDR1 LNHDA and CDR2 SQIVND (reference sequence). CDR3 nucleotide sequence: TGTGCCAGTAGTATGAACAGGGGGCGGACTGAAGCTTTCTTT. This translates into CASSMNRGRTEAFF. Full variable domain (missing parts from reference TRBV19 and TRBJ1-1): DGGITQSPKYLFRKEGQNVTLSCEQNLNHDAMYWYRQDPGQGLRLIYYSQIVNDFQKGDIAEGYSVSREKKESFPLTVTSAQKNPTAFYLCASSMNRGRTEAFFGQGTRLTVV.

This clonotype was detected many times. This chain joins TRBV4-1 and TRBJ1-4, with D uncertain. The germline V and J ends were trimmed by 1 base and 14 bases, with 17 bases remaining between them. The length of the CDR3 is 14 residues. Germline loops: CDR1 MGHRA, CDR2 YSYEKL. CDR3 loop: CASSQVGDGPPLFF. Written as DNA, the CDR3 is TGCGCCAGCAGCCAAGTGGGTGATGGCCCCCCGCTGTTTTTT.

This clonotype was seen a few times. The chain recombines TRBV6-6 with TRBJ2-1; the D gene is possibly TRBD2 (6 bases). Trimming cost V 3 bases and J 7 bases, with 19 bases left between them. The germline V gene encodes CDR1 MNHNY and CDR2 SVGAGI (reference sequence). The CDR3 is made up of 16 amino acids. The CDR3 DNA follows: TGTGCCAGCAGTTATCCTCGACTAGATTTAATGAATGAGCAGTTCTTC. Its translation is CASSYPRLDLMNEQFF.

A few counts support this clonotype. The chain carries TRBV15 and TRBJ2-3, with 7 bases fitting TRBD1. The CDR3 sequence is 16 residues long. Germline CDR1 reads LNHNV; CDR2 reads YYDKDF (reference sequence). V gave up 5 bases and J gave up 7 bases; unmatched junction bases: 15. Here the CDR3 reads CATSGSLTGSANTQYF. CDR3 nucleotide sequence: TGTGCCACCAGCGGAAGCCTGACAGGGTCGGCGAATACGCAGTATTTT.